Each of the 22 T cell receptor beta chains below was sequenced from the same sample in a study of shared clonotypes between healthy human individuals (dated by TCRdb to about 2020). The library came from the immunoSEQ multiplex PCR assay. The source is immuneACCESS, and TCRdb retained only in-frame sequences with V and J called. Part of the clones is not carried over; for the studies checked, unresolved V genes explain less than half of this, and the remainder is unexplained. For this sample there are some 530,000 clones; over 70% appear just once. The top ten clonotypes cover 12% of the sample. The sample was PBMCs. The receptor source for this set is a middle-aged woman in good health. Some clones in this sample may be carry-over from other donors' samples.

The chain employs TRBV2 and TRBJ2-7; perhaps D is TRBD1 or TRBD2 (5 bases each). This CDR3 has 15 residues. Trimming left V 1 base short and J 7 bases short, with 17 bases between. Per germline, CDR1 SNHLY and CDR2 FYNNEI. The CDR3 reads CASSEGSGRAMEQYF. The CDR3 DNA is TGTGCCAGCAGTGAAGGGTCGGGACGGGCTATGGAGCAGTACTTC.

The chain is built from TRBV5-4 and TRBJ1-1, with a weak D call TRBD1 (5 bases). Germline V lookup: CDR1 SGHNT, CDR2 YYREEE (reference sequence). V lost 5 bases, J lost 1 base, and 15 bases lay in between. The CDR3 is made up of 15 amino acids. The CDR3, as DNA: TGTGCCAGCAGGGGGGGTCTGGAACCGAACACTGAAGCTTTCTTT. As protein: CASRGGLEPNTEAFF.

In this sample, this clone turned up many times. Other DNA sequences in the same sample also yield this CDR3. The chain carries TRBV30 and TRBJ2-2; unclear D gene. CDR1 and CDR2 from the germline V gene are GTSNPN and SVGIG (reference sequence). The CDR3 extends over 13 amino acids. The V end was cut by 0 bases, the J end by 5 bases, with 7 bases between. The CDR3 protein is CAWSVWGTGELFF. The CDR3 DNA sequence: TGTGCCTGGAGTGTTTGGGGTACCGGGGAGCTGTTTTTT.

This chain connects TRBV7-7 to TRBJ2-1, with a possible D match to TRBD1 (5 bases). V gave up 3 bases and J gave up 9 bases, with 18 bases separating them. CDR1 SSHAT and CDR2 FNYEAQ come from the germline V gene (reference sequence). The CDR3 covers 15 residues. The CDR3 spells CASSFQQVGESEQFF. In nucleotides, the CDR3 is TGTGCCAGCAGCTTTCAACAGGTCGGTGAGTCTGAGCAGTTCTTC.

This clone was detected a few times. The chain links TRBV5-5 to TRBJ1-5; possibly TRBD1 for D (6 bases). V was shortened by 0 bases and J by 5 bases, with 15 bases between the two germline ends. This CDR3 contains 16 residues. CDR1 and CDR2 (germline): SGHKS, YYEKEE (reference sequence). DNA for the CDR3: TGTGCCAGCAGCTTGGTCCCCATAAGGGGGGATCAGCCCCAGCATTTT. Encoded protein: CASSLVPIRGDQPQHF.

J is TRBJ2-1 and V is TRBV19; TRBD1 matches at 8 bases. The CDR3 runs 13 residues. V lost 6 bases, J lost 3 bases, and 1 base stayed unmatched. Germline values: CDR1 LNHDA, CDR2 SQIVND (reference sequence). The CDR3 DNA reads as TGTGCCAGTAGGGACAGGGACTACAATGAGCAGTTCTTC. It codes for CASRDRDYNEQFF.

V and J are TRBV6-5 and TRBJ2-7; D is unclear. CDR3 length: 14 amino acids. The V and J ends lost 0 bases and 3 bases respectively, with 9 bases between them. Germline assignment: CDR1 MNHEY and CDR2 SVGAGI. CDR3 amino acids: CASSYSSRYYEQYF. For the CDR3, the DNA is TGTGCCAGCAGTTACTCGAGCCGATACTACGAGCAGTACTTC.

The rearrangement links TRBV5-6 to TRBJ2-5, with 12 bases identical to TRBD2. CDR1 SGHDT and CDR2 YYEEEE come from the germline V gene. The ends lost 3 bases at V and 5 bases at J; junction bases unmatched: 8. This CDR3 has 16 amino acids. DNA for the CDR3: TGTGCCAGCAGCTCCGCCACTAGCGGGAGGTTCGAGACCCAGTACTTC. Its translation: CASSSATSGRFETQYF.

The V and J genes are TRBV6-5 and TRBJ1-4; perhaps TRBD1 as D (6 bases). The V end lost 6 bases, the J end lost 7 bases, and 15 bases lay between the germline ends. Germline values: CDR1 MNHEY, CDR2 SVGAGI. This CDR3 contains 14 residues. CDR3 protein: CASSSQGIGEKLFF. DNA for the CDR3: TGTGCCAGCAGCTCACAGGGAATCGGTGAAAAACTGTTTTTT.

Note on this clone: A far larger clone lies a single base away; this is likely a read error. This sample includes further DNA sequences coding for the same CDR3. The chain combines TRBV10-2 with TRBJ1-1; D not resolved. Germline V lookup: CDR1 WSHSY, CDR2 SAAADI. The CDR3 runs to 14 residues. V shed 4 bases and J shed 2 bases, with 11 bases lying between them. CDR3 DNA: TGCGCCAGCAGTGTCAACTACGTTAACACTGAAGCTTTCTTT. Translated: CASSVNYVNTEAFF.

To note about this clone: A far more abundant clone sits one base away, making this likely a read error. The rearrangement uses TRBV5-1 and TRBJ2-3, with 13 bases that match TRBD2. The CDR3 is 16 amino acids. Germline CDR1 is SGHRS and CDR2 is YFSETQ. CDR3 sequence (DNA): TGCGCCAGCAGCGAGGGACTAGCGGGGAGCACAAATACGCAGTATTTT. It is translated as CASSEGLAGSTNTQYF.

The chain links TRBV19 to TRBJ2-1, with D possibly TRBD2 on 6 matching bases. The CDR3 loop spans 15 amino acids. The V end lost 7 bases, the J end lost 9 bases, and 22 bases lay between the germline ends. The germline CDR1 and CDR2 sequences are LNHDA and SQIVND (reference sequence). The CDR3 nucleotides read TGTGCCAGTAATAAGCGGGCCTCTTTCTCGGTTGAGCAGTTCTTC. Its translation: CASNKRASFSVEQFF.

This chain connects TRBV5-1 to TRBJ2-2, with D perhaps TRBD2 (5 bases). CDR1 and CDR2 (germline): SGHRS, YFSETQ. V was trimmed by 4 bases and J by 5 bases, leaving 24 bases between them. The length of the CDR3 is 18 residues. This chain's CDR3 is CASSQRRPGQPRTGELFF. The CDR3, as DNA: TGCGCCAGCAGCCAGAGGAGGCCAGGCCAGCCGCGTACCGGGGAGCTGTTTTTT.

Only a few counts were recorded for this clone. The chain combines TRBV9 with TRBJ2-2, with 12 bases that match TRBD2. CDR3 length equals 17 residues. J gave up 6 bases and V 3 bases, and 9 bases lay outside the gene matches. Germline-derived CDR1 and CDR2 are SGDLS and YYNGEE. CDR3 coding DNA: TGTGCCAGCAGCGCAGGACTAGCGGGAAGAAGAGCCGGGGAGCTGTTTTTT. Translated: CASSAGLAGRRAGELFF.

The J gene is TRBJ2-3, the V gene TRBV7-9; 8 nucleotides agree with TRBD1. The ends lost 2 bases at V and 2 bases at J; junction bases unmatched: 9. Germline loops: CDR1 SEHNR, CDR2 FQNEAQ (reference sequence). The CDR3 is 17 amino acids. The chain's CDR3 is CASSLLPGQGFTDTQYF. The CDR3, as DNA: TGTGCCAGCAGCTTACTGCCCGGACAGGGTTTCACAGATACGCAGTATTTT.

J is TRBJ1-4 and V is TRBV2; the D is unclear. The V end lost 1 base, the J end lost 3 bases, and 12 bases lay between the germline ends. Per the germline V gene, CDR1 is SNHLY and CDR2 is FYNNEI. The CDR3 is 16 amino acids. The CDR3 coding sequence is TGTGCCAGCAGTGAAGGCTGGATCTTGGCTAATGAAAAACTGTTTTTT. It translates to CASSEGWILANEKLFF.

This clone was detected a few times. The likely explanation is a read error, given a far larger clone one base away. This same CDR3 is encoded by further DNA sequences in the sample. For the CDR3, the DNA is TGTGCCTGGAGTAGAGGACAGGGACTAGTAGAGGAGCAGTACTTC. Amino acids: CAWSRGQGLVEEQYF. The V and J genes are TRBV30 and TRBJ2-7, with D perhaps being TRBD1 or TRBD2 (8 bases each). CDR3 size: 15 residues. The V end lost 2 bases, the J end lost 7 bases, and 21 bases lay between the germline ends. CDR1 is GTSNPN, CDR2 SVGIG, per germline (reference sequence). Supplemented by reference TRBV30 and TRBJ2-7, the full variable domain reads SQTIHQWPATLVQPVGSPLSLECTVEGTSNPNLYWYRQAAGRGLQLLFYSVGIGQISSEVPQNLSASRPQDRQFILSSKKLLLSDSGFYLCAWSRGQGLVEEQYFGPGTRLTVT.

CDR3 coding DNA: TGTGCCAGCAGCCAACTCAACGAAGGGGGTGAGCAGTACTTC. Encoded protein: CASSQLNEGGEQYF. V and J are TRBV6-5 and TRBJ2-7, with D possibly being TRBD1 (6 bases). The V and J ends lost 6 bases and 7 bases respectively, with 19 bases between them. The CDR3 sequence is 14 residues long. Germline V gene data show CDR1 as MNHEY and CDR2 as SVGAGI.

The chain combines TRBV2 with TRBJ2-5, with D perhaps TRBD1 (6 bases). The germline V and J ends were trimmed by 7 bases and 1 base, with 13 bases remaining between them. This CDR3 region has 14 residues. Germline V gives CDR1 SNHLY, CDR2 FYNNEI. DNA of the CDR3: TGTGCCAGCAAAAATGACAGGCCCCAAGAGACCCAGTACTTC. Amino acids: CASKNDRPQETQYF.

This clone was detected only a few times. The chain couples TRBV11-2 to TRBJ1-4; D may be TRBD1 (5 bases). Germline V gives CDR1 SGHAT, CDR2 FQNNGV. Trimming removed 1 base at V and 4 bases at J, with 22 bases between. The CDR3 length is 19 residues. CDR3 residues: CASSLGRDGYSGYNEKLFF. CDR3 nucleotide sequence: TGTGCCAGCAGCTTAGGCAGGGACGGGTATTCGGGCTATAATGAAAAACTGTTTTTT.

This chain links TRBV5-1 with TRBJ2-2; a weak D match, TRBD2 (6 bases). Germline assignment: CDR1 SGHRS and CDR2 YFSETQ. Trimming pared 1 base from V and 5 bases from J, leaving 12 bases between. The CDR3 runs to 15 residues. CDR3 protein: CASSLSGVGTGELFF. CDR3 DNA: TGCGCCAGCAGCTTGTCGGGAGTTGGGACCGGGGAGCTGTTTTTT.

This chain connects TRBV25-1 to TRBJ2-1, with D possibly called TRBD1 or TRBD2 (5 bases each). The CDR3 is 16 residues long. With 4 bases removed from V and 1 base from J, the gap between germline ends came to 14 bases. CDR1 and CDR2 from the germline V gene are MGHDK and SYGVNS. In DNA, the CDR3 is TGTGCCAGCAGTGTTCCCGGGACGACTTCCTACAATGAGCAGTTCTTC. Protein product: CASSVPGTTSYNEQFF. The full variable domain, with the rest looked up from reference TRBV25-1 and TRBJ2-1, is EADIYQTPRYLVIGTGKKITLECSQTMGHDKMYWYQQDPGMELHLIHYSYGVNSTEKGDLSSESTVSRIRTEHFPLTLESARPSHTSQYLCASSVPGTTSYNEQFFGPGTRLTVL.